Each of the 19 T cell receptor beta chains below was sequenced from the same sample in a study of T cell clonotyping in hematopoietic cell transplantation. Sequenced by immunoSEQ multiplex PCR; TCRdb stores in-frame clones only, minus some. The sample comprises 4,000 to 6,000 clones, about 95% of which are singletons, and approximately 6% rests with the top ten. This specimen was PBMCs, taken 180 days after allogeneic stem cell transplant. These receptors came from a male patient aged 55 to 69 who had an allogeneic stem cell transplant from a related donor, so the T cells may come from the graft donor. Some clones in this sample may be carry-over from other donors' samples.

The chain combines TRBV6-1 with TRBJ1-2, with D uncertain. The V end was cut by 3 bases, the J end by 8 bases, with 10 bases between. Germline CDR1 MNHNS, CDR2 SASEGT. This CDR3 is built from 12 residues. CDR3: CASSEGSYGYTF. The DNA for the CDR3 is TGTGCCAGCAGTGAGGGCAGCTACGGCTACACCTTC.

V gene TRBV7-3 combines with J gene TRBJ2-3; TRBD2 matches at 10 bases. Looked up from germline, CDR1 is SGHTA and CDR2 is FQGTGA. This CDR3 contains 14 residues. The J segment lost 4 bases and the V segment lost 5 bases, leaving 3 bases of the junction unmatched. The CDR3 protein is CASSPGTSADTQYF. The CDR3 region has the DNA TGTGCCAGCAGCCCCGGGACTAGCGCAGATACGCAGTATTTT.

The chain combines TRBV5-6 with TRBJ1-2; 7 nucleotides match TRBD1. Germline CDR1 and CDR2: SGHDT and YYEEEE. The CDR3 has 14 residues. After removal of 5 bases from V and 2 bases from J, the junction contained 6 bases not matched to a gene. In DNA form, the CDR3 reads TGTGCCAGCAGTCCGTTGGACAGGAACTATGGCTACACCTTC. Its protein product is CASSPLDRNYGYTF.

The genes are TRBV30 and TRBJ1-2, with 8 bases identical to TRBD1. Per germline, CDR1 GTSNPN and CDR2 SVGIG (reference sequence). This CDR3 comprises 13 residues. V shed 3 bases and J 4 bases; nucleotides not matched to a gene: 4. For the CDR3, the DNA is TGTGCCTGGAGCCTCGGACAGGGCTATGGCTACACCTTC. It specifies CAWSLGQGYGYTF.

The sample holds one count of this clone. The rearrangement joins TRBV2 to TRBJ1-5; a weak D match, TRBD1 (5 bases). The CDR3 runs to 17 residues. CDR1 and CDR2 from the germline V gene are SNHLY and FYNNEI. Trimming stripped 2 bases from V and 0 bases from J, with 14 bases between. This chain's CDR3 is CASSERGGFYSNQPQHF. DNA of the CDR3: TGTGCCAGCAGTGAACGGGGGGGGTTTTATAGCAATCAGCCCCAGCATTTT.

This clone was found once. The chain uses TRBV6-5 and TRBJ1-1; no reliable D call. Germline V gene lookup returns CDR1 MNHEY and CDR2 SVGAGI. This CDR3 spans 13 amino acids. V dropped 5 bases and J dropped 5 bases, with 12 bases sitting between them. The CDR3 DNA reads TGTGCCAGCAGTACAATGATAAGGACTGAAGCTTTCTTT. Translating it yields CASSTMIRTEAFF.

The V call is TRBV7-2, the J call TRBJ2-4; D is possibly TRBD2 (5 bases). The V end was cut by 1 base, the J end by 1 base, with 5 bases between. The CDR3 runs to 14 residues. The germline V gene has CDR1 SGHTA and CDR2 FQGNSA. The DNA of the CDR3 is TGTGCCAGCAGCTTAGGCGGGGCCAAAAACATTCAGTACTTC. It codes for CASSLGGAKNIQYF. Combining the CDR3 with reference TRBV7-2 and TRBJ2-4 gives the whole variable domain GAGVSQSPSNKVTEKGKDVELRCDPISGHTALYWYRQSLGQGLEFLIYFQGNSAPDKSGLPSDRFSAERTGGSVSTLTIQRTQQEDSAVYLCASSLGGAKNIQYFGAGTRLSVL.

The rearrangement joins TRBV11-3 to TRBJ1-6; 7 nucleotides match TRBD1. Unmatched junction bases numbered 14, after V lost 5 bases and J lost 1 base. Germline lookup yields CDR1 SGHNT and CDR2 YENEEA. The CDR3 covers 19 residues. The CDR3 DNA sequence: TGTGCCAGCAGCGTTAGAGGGGGCCCGACGGGGTCCTATAATTCACCCCTCCACTTT. Its protein is CASSVRGGPTGSYNSPLHF. Using reference TRBV11-3 and TRBJ1-6 for the parts outside the CDR3, the full variable domain is EAGVVQSPRYKIIEKKQPVAFWCNPISGHNTLYWYLQNLGQGPELLIRYENEEAVDDSQLPKDRFSAERLKGVDSTLKIQPAELGDSAVYLCASSVRGGPTGSYNSPLHFGNGTRLTVT.

This clone was counted once. V is TRBV28 and J is TRBJ1-2; no reliable D call. This CDR3 comprises 10 residues. Germline loops: CDR1 MDHEN, CDR2 SYDVKM. Trimming removed 10 bases from V and 1 base from J, with 4 bases in between. The DNA for the CDR3 is TGTGCCACCGATAACTATGGCTACACCTTC. It yields the protein CATDNYGYTF.

With respect to this clone: Other DNA sequences from this sample encode an identical CDR3 as well. The chain is built from TRBV7-9 and TRBJ1-2; D may be TRBD1 (5 bases). Trimming took off 1 base at V and 6 bases at J, with 6 bases between the two ends. The CDR3 contains 12 residues. Germline V gene sequence: CDR1 SEHNR, CDR2 FQNEAQ (reference sequence). The CDR3 region has the DNA TGTGCCAGCAGCTTAGTGACAGATGGCTACACCTTC. It specifies CASSLVTDGYTF.

This CDR3 is CASSSLDSGMNTEAFF. The CDR3 coding sequence is TGTGCCAGCAGTTCCCTCGACAGCGGGATGAACACTGAAGCTTTCTTT. V is TRBV6-5 and J is TRBJ1-1; possible D gene TRBD1, 5 bases. The CDR3 has 16 amino acids. Deletions cut 4 bases from V and 0 bases from J, with 15 bases between. Germline V lookup: CDR1 MNHEY, CDR2 SVGAGI.

The rearrangement links TRBV9 to TRBJ1-2; TRBD1 agrees at 10 bases. The CDR3 is 16 amino acids. Germline V gene data show CDR1 as SGDLS and CDR2 as YYNGEE. J gave up 6 bases and V 1 base, and 9 bases lay outside the gene matches. The CDR3 reads CASSVRSMDRGDGYTF. For the CDR3, the DNA is TGTGCCAGCAGCGTACGAAGCATGGACAGGGGGGATGGCTACACCTTC.

The chain joins TRBV25-1 to TRBJ2-2, with a weak D call TRBD2 (6 bases). The germline V gene encodes CDR1 MGHDK and CDR2 SYGVNS. The CDR3 length is 16 residues. V was cut by 7 bases and J by 4 bases, with 19 bases left in between. In nucleotides, the CDR3 is TGTGCCAGCATGGGGCCTCGCGGAGGGGTCACCGGGGAGCTGTTTTTT. Amino acid sequence: CASMGPRGGVTGELFF.

CDR3 nucleotides: TGTGCCAGCAGCCGAGGGGGGGAGCTGCAGTACTTC. This translates into CASSRGGELQYF. This rearrangement joins TRBV7-9 to TRBJ2-7; possible D gene TRBD2, 7 bases. V was trimmed by 5 bases and J by 9 bases, leaving 14 bases between them. This CDR3 is built from 12 residues. In germline, CDR1 is SEHNR, CDR2 FQNEAQ (reference sequence).

The chain recombines TRBV5-1 with TRBJ1-1, with a possible D match to TRBD1 (6 bases). CDR1 SGHRS and CDR2 YFSETQ come from the germline V gene. CDR3 length equals 12 residues. Between the trimmed V and J ends, which lost 9 bases and 6 bases, there was a span of 15 bases. The CDR3 reads CATRGVDPEAFF. Written as DNA, the CDR3 is TGCGCCACCAGGGGAGTTGATCCTGAAGCTTTCTTT.

V usage is TRBV2 and J usage is TRBJ1-6; 9 nucleotides match TRBD1. Germline CDR1 is SNHLY and CDR2 is FYNNEI. The ends lost 6 bases at V and 9 bases at J; junction bases unmatched: 6. The CDR3 spans 14 residues. Here the CDR3 reads CASSRDREISPLHF. CDR3 in DNA: TGTGCCAGCAGCCGGGACAGGGAGATTTCACCCCTCCACTTT. The whole variable domain, remainder taken from reference TRBV2 and TRBJ1-6, is EPEVTQTPSHQVTQMGQEVILRCVPISNHLYFYWYRQILGQKVEFLVSFYNNEISEKSEIFDDQFSVERPDGSNFTLKIRSTKLEDSAMYFCASSRDREISPLHFGNGTRLTVT.

The gene calls are TRBV28 and TRBJ2-5; weak D call: TRBD2 (5 bases). This CDR3 spans 15 amino acids. Trimming stripped 3 bases from V and 3 bases from J, with 14 bases between. CDR1 MDHEN and CDR2 SYDVKM come from the germline V gene. The DNA for the CDR3 is TGTGCCAGCAGTTTGATACTTGGAGGTGAAGAGACCCAGTACTTC. Translating it yields CASSLILGGEETQYF.

The chain's CDR3 is CASSWDGETEAFF. Written as DNA, the CDR3 is TGTGCCAGCAGTTGGGACGGGGAGACTGAAGCTTTCTTT. V is TRBV6-6 and J is TRBJ1-1; TRBD1 is a possible D gene (5 bases). From germline, CDR1 is MNHNY and CDR2 SVGAGI (reference sequence). There are 13 residues in the CDR3. V was pared by 4 bases and J by 5 bases, with 11 bases between.

The chain's CDR3 is CASSAGANTGELFF. The CDR3 DNA follows: TGTGCCAGTAGTGCGGGGGCGAACACCGGGGAGCTGTTTTTT. The chain joins TRBV19 to TRBJ2-2; 7 bases match TRBD2. This CDR3 is built from 14 residues. Germline V gene sequence: CDR1 LNHDA, CDR2 SQIVND (reference sequence). J lost 0 bases, V lost 5 bases, and 0 bases had no gene match.